This T cell receptor beta chain was retrieved from a study of blood T cell repertoires in COVID-19. Sequencing was performed with immunoSEQ multiplex PCR; in TCRdb, only in-frame clones are kept and a portion is missing. The table has tens of thousands of clones, more than 80% seen once; the top ten hold approximately 2.6%. One Seattle source followed patients from active infection through their disease course. Sequencing input: peripheral blood. This clonotype was obtained from a man aged 50-60 years with COVID-19, enrolled during active disease.

The CDR3 coding sequence is TGTGCCAGTAGTATAGGAAGACTAACCACCGGGGAGCTGTTTTTT. Residues: CASSIGRLTTGELFF. J is TRBJ2-2 and V is TRBV19; weak D call: TRBD2 (5 bases). The CDR3 loop spans 15 amino acids. V was clipped by 1 base and J by 4 bases, with 10 bases between them. Per the germline V gene, CDR1 is LNHDA and CDR2 is SQIVND (reference sequence).